The 21 T cell receptor beta chains presented below share a single source sample, sequenced in a study of T cell responses to AZD1222 COVID-19 vaccine. Profiled with immunoSEQ multiplex PCR; TCRdb holds only in-frame clones, not every one. Counted here are more than 75,000 clones, approximately 91% occurring once; the ten biggest clones make up around 8.1%. Source: peripheral blood, taken on day 0 of AZD1222 vaccination. These receptors all stem from an adult in good health.

The rearrangement joins TRBV6-5 to TRBJ2-5; TRBD1 agrees at 8 bases. Looked up from germline, CDR1 is MNHEY and CDR2 is SVGAGI. The junction had 10 bases not matched to a gene; V was cut back by 1 base and J by 6 bases. CDR3 length equals 16 residues. The CDR3 nucleotides are TGTGCCAGCAGTTACTTTGGACAGGGCCCAGGAAAGACCCAGTACTTC. It encodes CASSYFGQGPGKTQYF.

Concerning this clone itself: An end of the junction does not agree with germline; a read error may underlie this. The chain joins TRBV2 to TRBJ1-1, with 7 positions matching TRBD1. Per germline, CDR1 SNHLY and CDR2 FYNNEI. This CDR3 is 13 amino acids long. The CDR3 bases are TGTGCCAGCAGTGAAGCTCTTGGACAGGACCCCAAGTTT. It is translated as CASSEALGQDPKF.

The V gene is TRBV5-1, the J gene TRBJ1-1; 9 nucleotides align to TRBD1. Germline CDR1 is SGHRS and CDR2 is YFSETQ. The J segment lost 3 bases and the V segment lost 0 bases, leaving 6 bases of the junction unmatched. The CDR3 is made up of 16 amino acids. CDR3 loop: CASSLGTQGADTEAFF. The CDR3 nucleotides are TGCGCCAGCAGCTTGGGAACACAGGGGGCTGACACTGAAGCTTTCTTT.

This chain connects TRBV3-1 (or the pseudogene TRBV3-2) to TRBJ2-7; the match to TRBD2 covers 13 bases. V was clipped by 4 bases and J by 4 bases; unmatched bases: 1. This CDR3 comprises 14 residues. From germline, CDR1 is LGHDT and CDR2 YNNKEL (reference sequence). CDR3 sequence reads: CASSRTSGGYEQYF. DNA of the CDR3: TGTGCCAGCAGCCGGACTAGCGGGGGATACGAGCAGTACTTC.

The rearrangement uses TRBV27 and TRBJ2-1; the match to TRBD2 covers 13 bases. J gave up 14 bases and V 5 bases, and 9 bases lay outside the gene matches. Germline CDR1 MNHEY, CDR2 SMNVEV (reference sequence). This CDR3 has 14 amino acids. DNA of the CDR3: TGTGCCAGCAGTCGGACCGGGACTAGCGGGATTGAGTTCTTC. Protein product: CASSRTGTSGIEFF.

The chain joins TRBV5-4 to TRBJ2-7, with 9 bases aligning to TRBD2. From germline, CDR1 is SGHNT and CDR2 YYREEE (reference sequence). This CDR3 region has 15 residues. Trimming at V came to 4 bases and at J to 2 bases, leaving 7 bases not matched to a gene. The CDR3 DNA reads TGTGCCAGCAGCCTGCGGGGGGGCCAGACCTACGAGCAGTACTTC. Translating gives CASSLRGGQTYEQYF. The full variable domain, its missing parts supplied by reference TRBV5-4 and TRBJ2-7, is ETGVTQSPTHLIKTRGQQVTLRCSSQSGHNTVSWYQQALGQGPQFIFQYYREEENGRGNFPPRFSGLQFPNYSSELNVNALELDDSALYLCASSLRGGQTYEQYFGPGTRLTVT.

The chain joins TRBV5-1 to TRBJ1-4; tentatively, D is TRBD1 (5 bases). CDR1 is SGHRS and CDR2 is YFSETQ in the germline V gene. The length of the CDR3 is 17 residues. V shed 4 bases and J shed 10 bases, with 26 bases lying between them. The DNA for the CDR3 is TGCGCCAGCAGCGAGGGGACCGGACTGCAGCCTAAGGGAAAACTGTTTTTT. The encoded protein is CASSEGTGLQPKGKLFF.

The chain recombines TRBV27 with TRBJ2-7; TRBD1 or TRBD2 may be the D gene (5 bases each). With 3 bases removed from V and 2 bases from J, the gap between germline ends came to 11 bases. The CDR3 has 14 amino acids. From germline, CDR1 is MNHEY and CDR2 SMNVEV (reference sequence). The CDR3: CASSLRGPAYEQYF. The CDR3 DNA reads TGTGCCAGCAGTTTGAGGGGACCAGCCTACGAGCAGTACTTC.

This clone was seen at least ten times. The rearrangement joins TRBV6-6 to TRBJ2-7; D is ambiguous. CDR1 MNHNY and CDR2 SVGAGI come from the germline V gene (reference sequence). Trimming cost V 6 bases and J 3 bases, with 9 bases left between them. The CDR3 extends over 12 amino acids. The CDR3 nucleotides read TGTGCCAGCAGCTCCCACGGCTACGAGCAGTACTTC. Translated: CASSSHGYEQYF.

The gene calls are TRBV27 and TRBJ2-7; either TRBD1 or TRBD2 may supply D (5 bases each). V dropped 2 bases and J dropped 2 bases, with 10 bases sitting between them. Germline V gene sequence: CDR1 MNHEY, CDR2 SMNVEV (reference sequence). The CDR3 has 14 amino acids. CDR3 sequence (DNA): TGTGCCAGCAGTTTAGCAGGGAGTCCCTACGAGCAGTACTTC. Translation: CASSLAGSPYEQYF.

This chain joins TRBV14 and TRBJ2-5, with TRBD1 matching over 9 bases. The CDR3 is 16 residues long. Unmatched junction bases numbered 5, after V lost 1 base and J lost 2 bases. Germline CDR1 SGHDN, CDR2 FVKESK. The chain's CDR3 is CASSQGSGQGQETQYF. CDR3 nucleotides: TGTGCCAGCAGCCAAGGATCGGGACAGGGACAAGAGACCCAGTACTTC. Supplemented by reference TRBV14 and TRBJ2-5, the full variable domain reads EAGVTQFPSHSVIEKGQTVTLRCDPISGHDNLYWYRRVMGKEIKFLLHFVKESKQDESGMPNNRFLAERTGGTYSTLKVQPAELEDSGVYFCASSQGSGQGQETQYFGPGTRLLVL.

V and J are TRBV4-2 and TRBJ2-7; D gene unclear. Germline V lookup: CDR1 LGHNA, CDR2 YNFKEQ. The CDR3 is made up of 17 amino acids. The ends were cut back, 0 bases at V and 2 bases at J, with 17 bases in the middle. As DNA, the CDR3 is TGTGCCAGCAGCCAAGATCGTGGCTGGACGGTGACCTACGAGCAGTACTTC. This encodes CASSQDRGWTVTYEQYF.

The chain is built from TRBV4-1 and TRBJ2-5; TRBD2 matches 9 bases. CDR1 and CDR2 (germline): MGHRA, YSYEKL. CDR3 length equals 16 residues. Trimming at V came to 5 bases and at J to 2 bases, leaving 9 bases not matched to a gene. In nucleotides, the CDR3 is TGCGCCAGCAGCTTTAGCGGGAGTCCCCCACAAGAGACCCAGTACTTC. Amino acid sequence: CASSFSGSPPQETQYF.

The chain recombines TRBV4-1 with TRBJ1-2; TRBD1 is a possible D gene (6 bases). The CDR3 covers 14 residues. V lost 0 bases and J 5 bases, leaving 10 bases between the germline ends. The germline V gene encodes CDR1 MGHRA and CDR2 YSYEKL. In nucleotides, the CDR3 is TGCGCCAGCAGCCAAGACAGGGGCCGGTATGGCTACACCTTC. This gives the protein CASSQDRGRYGYTF.

V gene TRBV11-2 combines with J gene TRBJ1-5; weak D call: TRBD1 (5 bases). V lost 1 base, J lost 3 bases, and 10 bases lay in between. CDR3 length: 15 amino acids. Germline CDR1 and CDR2: SGHAT and FQNNGV. DNA for the CDR3: TGTGCCAGCAGCTTAGTCTCAGGGATCAATCAGCCCCAGCATTTT. It yields the protein CASSLVSGINQPQHF.

The genes are TRBV27 and TRBJ1-2; a weak D match, TRBD1 (5 bases). V dropped 6 bases and J dropped 3 bases, with 26 bases sitting between them. The CDR3 sequence is 18 residues long. Germline CDR1 MNHEY, CDR2 SMNVEV (reference sequence). CDR3 nucleotides: TGTGCCAGCAGATTCCTCCCGGCAGGACAAAATGGAGACTATGGCTACACCTTC. Protein: CASRFLPAGQNGDYGYTF.

The chain recombines TRBV5-1 with TRBJ1-1; a weak D match, TRBD1 (5 bases). V dropped 2 bases and J dropped 1 base, with 12 bases sitting between them. CDR3 size: 15 residues. The germline CDR1 and CDR2 sequences are SGHRS and YFSETQ. CDR3 region: CASSLEGPRNTEAFF. Here the CDR3 DNA reads TGCGCCAGCAGCTTAGAGGGGCCGCGGAACACTGAAGCTTTCTTT.

The J gene is TRBJ1-3, the V gene TRBV28; possible D gene TRBD1, 5 bases. There are 14 residues in the CDR3. CDR1 and CDR2 (germline): MDHEN, SYDVKM. V was pared by 5 bases and J by 2 bases, with 10 bases between. The CDR3 here is CASSGQGTGNTIYF. CDR3 DNA: TGTGCCAGCAGTGGGCAGGGAACTGGAAACACCATATATTTT.

The chain couples TRBV6-5 to TRBJ1-1, with D unclear. Germline V gene lookup returns CDR1 MNHEY and CDR2 SVGAGI. CDR3 length equals 15 residues. The V and J ends lost 7 bases and 0 bases respectively, with 15 bases between them. The CDR3 region is CASKSSLHLNTEAFF. The CDR3 nucleotides read TGTGCCAGCAAATCGAGTCTTCACTTGAACACTGAAGCTTTCTTT.

This chain connects TRBV5-1 to TRBJ2-7; TRBD1 aligns across 11 bases. Trimming took 7 bases from V and 4 from J; bases not matched to a gene: 1. CDR1 and CDR2 (germline): SGHRS, YFSETQ. The CDR3 covers 12 residues. CDR3 DNA sequence: TGCGCCAGCGGACAGGGGGCATACGAGCAGTACTTC. Residues: CASGQGAYEQYF.

The rearrangement joins TRBV11-3 to TRBJ2-4, with D perhaps given as TRBD1 or TRBD2 (5 bases each). Deletions cut 1 base from V and 7 bases from J, with 8 bases between. There are 13 residues in the CDR3. Germline CDR1 reads SGHNT; CDR2 reads YENEEA. Here the CDR3 reads CASSLGGANIQYF. In DNA form, the CDR3 reads TGTGCCAGCAGCTTAGGAGGGGCGAACATTCAGTACTTC.